These 22 T cell receptor beta chains were sequenced from one sample in a study of cytomegalovirus exposure and HLA in healthy donors. The PCR used 60 Vbeta and 13 Jbeta primers. Measured with immunoSEQ multiplex PCR; TCRdb has only the in-frame clones, and not every one. Of approximately 160,000 clones listed, 84% were seen once; the top ten hold more than 4%. The sequenced material came from PBMCs. Source of these receptors: a man between 18 and 29 years old in good health and CMV-seronegative.

CDR3 sequence: CASTQPGGASTDTQYF. CDR3 bases: TGTGCCAGCACCCAACCAGGAGGGGCGAGCACAGATACGCAGTATTTT. The V call is TRBV28, the J call TRBJ2-3; tentatively, D is TRBD2 (6 bases). Per the germline V gene, CDR1 is MDHEN and CDR2 is SYDVKM. V was shortened by 7 bases and J by 0 bases, with 17 bases between the two germline ends. The CDR3 has 16 amino acids.

The chain joins TRBV7-9 to TRBJ2-2; 11 bases match TRBD2. CDR1 is SEHNR and CDR2 is FQNEAQ in the germline V gene (reference sequence). The CDR3 covers 17 residues. The V and J ends lost 5 bases and 6 bases, in that order; junction bases with no gene match: 11. The CDR3 loop is CASSTSRLAGRPGELFF. The CDR3 bases are TGTGCCAGCAGCACCAGCCGACTAGCGGGACGTCCCGGGGAGCTGTTTTTT. Full variable domain (remainder filled in from reference TRBV7-9 and TRBJ2-2): DTGVSQNPRHKITKRGQNVTFRCDPISEHNRLYWYRQTLGQGPEFLTYFQNEAQLEKSRLLSDRFSAERPKGSFSTLEIQRTEQGDSAMYLCASSTSRLAGRPGELFFGEGSRLTVL.

There are a few counts of this clone. The chain combines TRBV4-1 with TRBJ1-4; TRBD1 matches 11 bases. CDR1 and CDR2 (germline): MGHRA, YSYEKL. The CDR3 is 16 residues long. J gave up 8 bases and V 3 bases, and 8 bases lay outside the gene matches. The CDR3 loop is CASSQPGQGAQEKLFF. DNA of the CDR3: TGCGCCAGCAGCCAGCCCGGACAGGGGGCTCAAGAAAAACTGTTTTTT.

V is TRBV2 and J is TRBJ1-4; the match to TRBD1 covers 10 bases. The junction had 2 bases not matched to a gene; V was cut back by 5 bases and J by 5 bases. Germline CDR1 SNHLY, CDR2 FYNNEI. CDR3 length: 14 amino acids. The DNA of the CDR3 is TGTGCCAGCAGTTGGGACAGGGGCAATGAAAAACTGTTTTTT. It codes for CASSWDRGNEKLFF.

This clone was seen only once. CDR3 protein: CASSLENRGLTEAFF. The DNA of the CDR3 is TGTGCCAGCAGCTTAGAAAACAGGGGGCTGACTGAAGCTTTCTTT. This chain connects TRBV7-3 to TRBJ1-1; the match to TRBD1 covers 9 bases. The CDR3 runs 15 residues. V shed 2 bases, J shed 5 bases, and the junction held 6 bases outside the gene matches. In germline, CDR1 is SGHTA, CDR2 FQGTGA.

The chain has TRBV27 and TRBJ1-2; D perhaps matches TRBD1 (5 bases). V was shortened by 8 bases and J by 3 bases, with 16 bases between the two germline ends. Germline CDR1 MNHEY, CDR2 SMNVEV (reference sequence). CDR3 length equals 14 residues. The CDR3 nucleotides read TGTGCCAGCGGGATAAGCTCGACAGACTATGGCTACACCTTC. Amino acid sequence: CASGISSTDYGYTF.

The V and J genes are TRBV9 and TRBJ1-3, with 7 bases lining up with TRBD1. The junction had 8 bases not matched to a gene; V was cut back by 4 bases and J by 4 bases. Per the germline V gene, CDR1 is SGDLS and CDR2 is YYNGEE. The length of the CDR3 is 15 residues. CDR3 DNA: TGTGCCAGCAGCAGCGGTGGGACAGTAGGAAACACCATATATTTT. Translating gives CASSSGGTVGNTIYF.

The chain carries TRBV7-2 and TRBJ2-6; TRBD1 aligns across 8 bases. In germline, CDR1 is SGHTA, CDR2 FQGNSA. V shed 7 bases and J 0 bases; nucleotides not matched to a gene: 11. The CDR3 is made up of 18 amino acids. Here the CDR3 reads CASTKRTGSFSGANVLTF. The CDR3 nucleotides read TGTGCCAGCACCAAAAGGACAGGGTCCTTCTCTGGGGCCAACGTCCTGACTTTC.

This clone came up once. The genes are TRBV18 and TRBJ2-7; possibly TRBD2 for D (6 bases). The CDR3 sequence is 16 residues long. Trimming removed 5 bases at V and 4 bases at J, with 21 bases between. Per the germline V gene, CDR1 is KGHSH and CDR2 is LQKENI. Here the CDR3 reads CASSTREEGLWYEQYF. CDR3 DNA sequence: TGTGCCAGCTCAACTAGGGAGGAGGGTTTGTGGTACGAGCAGTACTTC.

This sequence joins TRBV18 and TRBJ1-5; 8 bases map to TRBD1. Trimming at V came to 3 bases and at J to 3 bases, leaving 4 bases not matched to a gene. The CDR3 spans 15 residues. Looked up from germline, CDR1 is KGHSH and CDR2 is LQKENI. CDR3 sequence reads: CASSPDRGVNQPQHF. In DNA, the CDR3 is TGTGCCAGCTCACCCGACAGGGGCGTCAATCAGCCCCAGCATTTT.

The genes are TRBV6-5 and TRBJ2-2; D perhaps matches TRBD1 (6 bases). Germline loops: CDR1 MNHEY, CDR2 SVGAGI. The CDR3 spans 12 residues. Trimming took 7 bases from V and 8 from J, leaving 11 bases between them. DNA of the CDR3: TGTGCCAGCAAAATAGACAGGGGGGAGCTGTTTTTT. It translates to CASKIDRGELFF.

This chain connects TRBV5-5 to TRBJ2-1; perhaps TRBD2 as D (7 bases). V lost 0 bases to trimming and J lost 10 bases, with 23 bases between them. CDR1 and CDR2 from the germline V gene are SGHKS and YYEKEE (reference sequence). This CDR3 spans 17 amino acids. The CDR3 region has the DNA TGTGCCAGCAGCTTGGCCGGACTAGTGGGGGGGCAGGGCGAGCAGTTCTTC. Translating gives CASSLAGLVGGQGEQFF.

The J gene is TRBJ2-5, the V gene TRBV14; unclear D gene. The CDR3 is 14 residues long. V was clipped by 5 bases and J by 0 bases, with 10 bases between them. Looked up from germline, CDR1 is SGHDN and CDR2 is FVKESK. The CDR3 DNA follows: TGTGCCAGCAGCGGAGATGGGTACCAAGAGACCCAGTACTTC. Its protein is CASSGDGYQETQYF.

The chain combines TRBV6-6 with TRBJ1-4, with 8 bases identical to TRBD1. There are 15 residues in the CDR3. Trimming at V came to 2 bases and at J to 5 bases, leaving 4 bases not matched to a gene. Germline loops: CDR1 MNHNY, CDR2 SVGAGI (reference sequence). CDR3 in DNA: TGTGCCAGCAGTTACCGGGCAGGGGGCAATGAAAAACTGTTTTTT. It specifies CASSYRAGGNEKLFF.

The table lists this clone with a count of one. The chain links TRBV11-2 to TRBJ2-7; the match to TRBD1 covers 10 bases. V lost 7 bases and J lost 1; bases outside the gene matches: 4. Germline CDR1 and CDR2: SGHAT and FQNNGV. This CDR3 region has 14 residues. The CDR3 loop is CASTRTGGSYEQYF. The DNA for the CDR3 is TGTGCCAGCACCCGGACAGGGGGTTCCTACGAGCAGTACTTC.

The rearrangement joins TRBV7-8 to TRBJ2-7, with 11 bases lining up with TRBD2. Trimming took 5 bases from V and 5 from J; bases not matched to a gene: 11. The V gene's germline CDR1 is SGHVS and CDR2 FQNEAQ. The CDR3 runs 16 residues. CDR3 sequence reads: CASSLLTSGRNNEQYF. In DNA, the CDR3 is TGTGCCAGCAGCCTTCTCACTAGCGGGAGAAATAACGAGCAGTACTTC.

CDR3 loop: CASSEAASREKLFF. Written as DNA, the CDR3 is TGTGCCAGCAGTGAAGCGGCTAGTCGTGAAAAACTGTTTTTT. The chain carries TRBV6-1 and TRBJ1-4; D is ambiguous. The CDR3 spans 14 residues. Trimming removed 0 bases at V and 7 bases at J, with 9 bases between. Germline CDR1 and CDR2: MNHNS and SASEGT.

The rearrangement joins TRBV28 to TRBJ2-7; 8 bases match TRBD2. The trim removed 7 bases at V and 2 bases at J, leaving 10 bases unmatched. Germline V gene lookup returns CDR1 MDHEN and CDR2 SYDVKM. The CDR3 is 15 residues long. CDR3 DNA sequence: TGTGCCAGCAAAGTCGCGGGGGGTGATACCTACGAGCAGTACTTC. This encodes CASKVAGGDTYEQYF.

The chain employs TRBV4-1 and TRBJ2-7; a weak D match, TRBD1 (6 bases). Germline V gene data show CDR1 as MGHRA and CDR2 as YSYEKL. The length of the CDR3 is 15 residues. Between the trimmed V and J ends, which lost 1 base and 3 bases, there was a span of 13 bases. CDR3 loop: CASSQVKTGYYEQYF. The CDR3 DNA sequence: TGCGCCAGCAGCCAAGTTAAAACAGGGTACTACGAGCAGTACTTC.

This chain connects TRBV7-9 to TRBJ1-2, with a possible D match to TRBD1 (5 bases). CDR3 length equals 16 residues. CDR1 SEHNR and CDR2 FQNEAQ come from the germline V gene (reference sequence). V was trimmed by 2 bases and J by 10 bases, leaving 23 bases between them. The DNA of the CDR3 is TGTGCCAGCAGCTTAAATCTCATAGACAGTCCTCATGTCTACACCTTC. It encodes CASSLNLIDSPHVYTF.

The chain combines TRBV7-9 with TRBJ1-2, with D maybe TRBD1 (6 bases). V was clipped by 1 base and J by 8 bases, with 8 bases between them. This CDR3 spans 12 amino acids. CDR1 and CDR2 (germline): SEHNR, FQNEAQ (reference sequence). The CDR3 DNA reads as TGTGCCAGCAGCTTAGGGGGGCTGGGCTACACCTTC. Protein sequence: CASSLGGLGYTF. Supplemented by reference TRBV7-9 and TRBJ1-2, the full variable domain reads DTGVSQNPRHKITKRGQNVTFRCDPISEHNRLYWYRQTLGQGPEFLTYFQNEAQLEKSRLLSDRFSAERPKGSFSTLEIQRTEQGDSAMYLCASSLGGLGYTFGSGTRLTVV.

This CDR3 is CASSINRGNQPQHF. CDR3 in DNA: TGTGCCAGCAGTATAAACAGGGGGAATCAGCCCCAGCATTTT. The V call is TRBV27, the J call TRBJ1-5, with 8 nucleotides matching TRBD1. The junction had 4 bases not matched to a gene; V was cut back by 5 bases and J by 4 bases. This CDR3 contains 14 residues. Germline CDR1 is MNHEY and CDR2 is SMNVEV (reference sequence).